This T cell receptor (beta chain) was sequenced during a study of blood T cell repertoires in COVID-19. The study recruited people aged about 18 to 95 years across more than 20 US areas. Looked up from germline, CDR1 is SGHAT and CDR2 is FQNNGV. The CDR3 is 14 residues long. J gave up 2 bases and V 10 bases, and 11 bases lay outside the gene matches. Sequenced by immunoSEQ multiplex PCR; TCRdb stores in-frame clones only, minus some. Of over 110,000 clones listed, 84% were seen once; the top ten hold roughly 3.7%. This TCR was sampled from a man between 45 and 60 years old in a cohort exposed to, infected with or recovered from COVID-19 (not recorded which). Sequencing was carried out using PBMCs or T cells enriched from blood (not recorded which). The genes are TRBV11-2 and TRBJ2-7, with 7 bases fitting TRBD1. CDR3 in DNA: TGTGCCACCACGGTGACGACAGGGCCCTACGAGCAGTACTTC. This sequence encodes CATTVTTGPYEQYF. Filled out from reference TRBV11-2 and TRBJ2-7, the complete variable domain reads EAGVAQSPRYKIIEKRQSVAFWCNPISGHATLYWYQQILGQGPKLLIQFQNNGVVDDSQLPKDRFSAERLKGVDSTLKIQPAKLEDSAVYLCATTVTTGPYEQYFGPGTRLTVT.